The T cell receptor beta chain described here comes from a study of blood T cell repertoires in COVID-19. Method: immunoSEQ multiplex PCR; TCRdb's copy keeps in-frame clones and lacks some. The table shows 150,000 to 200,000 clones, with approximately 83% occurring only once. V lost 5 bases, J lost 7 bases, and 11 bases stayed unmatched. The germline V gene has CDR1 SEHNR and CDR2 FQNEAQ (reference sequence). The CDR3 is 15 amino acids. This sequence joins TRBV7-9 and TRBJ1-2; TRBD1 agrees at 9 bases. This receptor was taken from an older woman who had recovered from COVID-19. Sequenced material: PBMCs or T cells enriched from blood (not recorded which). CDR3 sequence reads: CASSRPGQGPSGYTF. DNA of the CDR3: TGTGCCAGCAGCCGACCGGGACAGGGTCCCTCTGGCTACACCTTC.